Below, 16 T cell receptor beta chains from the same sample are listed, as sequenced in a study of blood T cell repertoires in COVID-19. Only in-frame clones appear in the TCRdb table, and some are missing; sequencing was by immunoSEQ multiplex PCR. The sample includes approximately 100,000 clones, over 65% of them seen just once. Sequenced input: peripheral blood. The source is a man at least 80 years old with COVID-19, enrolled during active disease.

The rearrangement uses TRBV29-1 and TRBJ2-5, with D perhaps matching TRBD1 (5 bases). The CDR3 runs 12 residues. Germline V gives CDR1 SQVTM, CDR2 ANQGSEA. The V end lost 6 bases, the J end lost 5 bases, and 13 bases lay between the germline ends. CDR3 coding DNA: TGCAGCGTCTCCAGGGTGGGGGAGACCCAGTACTTC. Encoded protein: CSVSRVGETQYF.

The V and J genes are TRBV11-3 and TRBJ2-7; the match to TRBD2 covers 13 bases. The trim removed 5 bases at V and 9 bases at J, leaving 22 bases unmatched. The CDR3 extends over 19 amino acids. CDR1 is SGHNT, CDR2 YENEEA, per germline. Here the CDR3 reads CASSLISRGLAGTRAGQYF. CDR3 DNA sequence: TGTGCCAGCAGCCTGATATCCCGGGGACTAGCGGGAACCCGAGCTGGGCAGTACTTC.

CDR3 in DNA: TGTGCCAGCAGCTTAGGACAGGCCCAGCCCCAGCATTTT. It specifies CASSLGQAQPQHF. The genes are TRBV7-6 and TRBJ1-5, with a tentative D call TRBD1 (6 bases). Trimming removed 1 base from V and 7 bases from J, with 8 bases in between. CDR3 length: 13 residues. Per germline, CDR1 SGHVS and CDR2 FNYEAQ.

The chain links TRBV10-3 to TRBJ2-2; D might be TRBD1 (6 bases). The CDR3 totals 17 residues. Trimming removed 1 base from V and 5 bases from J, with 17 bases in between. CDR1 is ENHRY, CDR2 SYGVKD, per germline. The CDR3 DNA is TGTGCCATCAGTGAGTGGGCAGCGGACAGCAGGACCGGGGAGCTGTTTTTT. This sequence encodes CAISEWAADSRTGELFF.

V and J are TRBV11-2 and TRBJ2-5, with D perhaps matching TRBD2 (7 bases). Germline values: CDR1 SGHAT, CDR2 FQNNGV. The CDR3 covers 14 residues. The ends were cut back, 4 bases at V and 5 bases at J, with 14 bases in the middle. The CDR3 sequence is CASSSSGGRETQYF. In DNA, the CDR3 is TGTGCCAGCAGCTCGTCCGGGGGGCGGGAGACCCAGTACTTC.

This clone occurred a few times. CDR3: CASSPLGGETSYNEQFF. CDR3 nucleotide sequence: TGTGCCAGCTCACCCTTAGGAGGGGAGACCTCTTACAATGAGCAGTTCTTC. V gene TRBV18 combines with J gene TRBJ2-1, with a weak D call TRBD2 (6 bases). The germline V gene encodes CDR1 KGHSH and CDR2 LQKENI. Trimming took 3 bases from V and 4 from J, leaving 19 bases between them. CDR3 size: 17 residues. Supplemented by reference TRBV18 and TRBJ2-1, the full variable domain reads NAGVMQNPRHLVRRRGQEARLRCSPMKGHSHVYWYRQLPEEGLKFMVYLQKENIIDESGMPKERFSAEFPKEGPSILRIQQVVRGDSAAYFCASSPLGGETSYNEQFFGPGTRLTVL.

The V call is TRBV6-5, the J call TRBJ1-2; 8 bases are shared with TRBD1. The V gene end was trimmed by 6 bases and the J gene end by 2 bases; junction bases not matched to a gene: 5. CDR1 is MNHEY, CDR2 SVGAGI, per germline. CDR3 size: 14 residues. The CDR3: CASRRGQGNYGYTF. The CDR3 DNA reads TGTGCCAGCAGGCGCGGACAGGGAAACTATGGCTACACCTTC.

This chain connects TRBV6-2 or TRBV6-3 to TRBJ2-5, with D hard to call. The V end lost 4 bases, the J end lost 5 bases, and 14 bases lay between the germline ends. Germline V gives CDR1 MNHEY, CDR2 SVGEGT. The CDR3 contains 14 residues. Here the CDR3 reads CASSSTAASETQYF. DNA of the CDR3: TGTGCCAGCAGTTCTACGGCAGCGTCGGAGACCCAGTACTTC.

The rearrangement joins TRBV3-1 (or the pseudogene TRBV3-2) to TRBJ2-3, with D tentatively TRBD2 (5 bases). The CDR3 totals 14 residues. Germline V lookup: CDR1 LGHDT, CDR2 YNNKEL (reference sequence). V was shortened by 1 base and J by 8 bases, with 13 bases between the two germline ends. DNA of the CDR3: TGTGCCAGCAGCCAAGTGGGAGCGTCCGGTACGCAGTATTTT. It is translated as CASSQVGASGTQYF.

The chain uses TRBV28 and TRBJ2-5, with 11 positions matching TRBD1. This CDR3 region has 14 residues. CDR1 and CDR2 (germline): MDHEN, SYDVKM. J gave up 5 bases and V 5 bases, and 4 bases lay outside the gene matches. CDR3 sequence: CASSPRTGGETQYF. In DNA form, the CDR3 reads TGTGCCAGCAGTCCTAGGACAGGGGGCGAGACCCAGTACTTC.

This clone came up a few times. The CDR3 bases are TGCAGCGTTGAAGTCGTCACGGGGGAGACCCAGTACTTC. This gives the protein CSVEVVTGETQYF. The gene calls are TRBV29-1 and TRBJ2-5; maybe TRBD2 (5 bases). This CDR3 is built from 13 residues. Trimming cost V 1 base and J 5 bases, with 11 bases left between them. Germline V CDR1 and CDR2: SQVTM, ANQGSEA.

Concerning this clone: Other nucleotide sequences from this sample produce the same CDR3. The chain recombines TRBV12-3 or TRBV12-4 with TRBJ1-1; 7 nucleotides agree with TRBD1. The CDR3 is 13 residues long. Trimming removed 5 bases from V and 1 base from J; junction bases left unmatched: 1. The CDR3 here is CASSRTGNTEAFF. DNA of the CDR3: TGTGCCAGCAGTCGGACAGGGAACACTGAAGCTTTCTTT.

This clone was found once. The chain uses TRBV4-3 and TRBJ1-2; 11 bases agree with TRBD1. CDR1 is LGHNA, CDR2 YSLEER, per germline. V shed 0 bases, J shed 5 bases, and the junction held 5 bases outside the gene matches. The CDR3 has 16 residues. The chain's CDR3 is CASSQDRGTGGYGYTF. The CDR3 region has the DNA TGCGCCAGCAGCCAAGATCGGGGGACAGGGGGTTATGGCTACACCTTC.

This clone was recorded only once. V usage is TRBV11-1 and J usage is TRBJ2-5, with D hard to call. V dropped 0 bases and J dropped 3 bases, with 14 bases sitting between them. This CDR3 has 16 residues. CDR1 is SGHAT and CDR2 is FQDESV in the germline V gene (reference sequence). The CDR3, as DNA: TGTGCCAGCAGCTTAGCACCCCTGGCCGAGGAAGAGACCCAGTACTTC. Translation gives CASSLAPLAEEETQYF.

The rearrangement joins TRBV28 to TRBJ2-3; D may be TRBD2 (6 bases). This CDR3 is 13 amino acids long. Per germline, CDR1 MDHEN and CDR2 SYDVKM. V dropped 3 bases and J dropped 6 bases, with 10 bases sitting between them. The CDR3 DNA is TGTGCCAGCAGTTTCTATCGGGGGGATACGCAGTATTTT. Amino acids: CASSFYRGDTQYF. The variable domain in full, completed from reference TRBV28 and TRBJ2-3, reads DVKVTQSSRYLVKRTGEKVFLECVQDMDHENMFWYRQDPGLGLRLIYFSYDVKMKEKGDIPEGYSVSREKKERFSLILESASTNQTSMYLCASSFYRGDTQYFGPGTRLTVL.

CDR3 coding DNA: TGCGCCAGCACGAGACAGGGGGCTAACACTGAAGCTTTCTTT. This translates into CASTRQGANTEAFF. The chain recombines TRBV5-1 with TRBJ1-1; 10 bases line up with TRBD1. V dropped 6 bases and J dropped 2; count of bases not matched to a gene: 4. Germline values: CDR1 SGHRS, CDR2 YFSETQ. This CDR3 has 14 amino acids. The whole variable domain, filled in from reference TRBV5-1 and TRBJ1-1, reads KAGVTQTPRYLIKTRGQQVTLSCSPISGHRSVSWYQQTPGQGLQFLFEYFSETQRNKGNFPGRFSGRQFSNSRSEMNVSTLELGDSALYLCASTRQGANTEAFFGQGTRLTVV.